This TCR beta chain was recorded in a study of regulatory T cells in long-lasting Graves disease. The CDR3 has 15 amino acids. V lost 0 bases and J lost 2, with 12 bases in between. Germline CDR1 is SGDLS and CDR2 is YYNGEE. Time point of the sample: newly diagnosed GD, antithyroid drugs for less than 3 months. Preparation of the TCR library used RNA extracted from PBMCs. Doctors identified Graves' disease using the American Thyroid Association guidelines. TCR beta libraries were built with iRepertoire HTBI primers and Arm-PCR of CDR3 regions. TCRdb used MiXCR to reprocess the multiplex PCR reads, holding one entry per CDR3 protein. The sample yields roughly 500,000 distinct CDR3 sequences, roughly 14% seen once. This clonotype was observed at least ten times. This sample also belongs to another study, concerning T cells in Graves' hyperthyroidism and ophthalmopathy.

The specimen comprised peripheral blood mononuclear cells (PBMCs), sampled at new diagnosis, from a patient treated with antithyroid drugs. The chain is built from TRBV9 and TRBJ2-7; D remains unclear. The TCR sequence derives from a man aged 25 to 40 with Graves disease. The CDR3 is CASSVVSGGTYEQYF. DNA of the CDR3: TGTGCCAGCAGCGTAGTCTCAGGCGGTACCTACGAGCAGTACTTC.